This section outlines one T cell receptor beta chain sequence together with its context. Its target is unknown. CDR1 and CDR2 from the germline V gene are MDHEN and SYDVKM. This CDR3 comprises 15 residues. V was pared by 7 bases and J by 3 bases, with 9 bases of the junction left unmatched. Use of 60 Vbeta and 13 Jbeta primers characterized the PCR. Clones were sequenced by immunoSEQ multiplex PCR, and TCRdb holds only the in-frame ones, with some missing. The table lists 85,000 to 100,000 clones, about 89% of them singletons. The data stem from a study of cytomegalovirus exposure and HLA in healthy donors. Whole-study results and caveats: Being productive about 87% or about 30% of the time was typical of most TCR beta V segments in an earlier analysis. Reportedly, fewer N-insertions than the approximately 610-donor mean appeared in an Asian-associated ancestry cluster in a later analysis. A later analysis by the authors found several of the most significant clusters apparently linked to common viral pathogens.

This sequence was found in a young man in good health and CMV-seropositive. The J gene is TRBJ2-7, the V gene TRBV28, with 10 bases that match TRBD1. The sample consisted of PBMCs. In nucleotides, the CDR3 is TGTGCCAGCACCTTAGGGGGACAGGGGATCTACGAGCAGTACTTC. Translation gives CASTLGGQGIYEQYF. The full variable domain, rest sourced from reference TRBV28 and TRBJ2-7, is DVKVTQSSRYLVKRTGEKVFLECVQDMDHENMFWYRQDPGLGLRLIYFSYDVKMKEKGDIPEGYSVSREKKERFSLILESASTNQTSMYLCASTLGGQGIYEQYFGPGTRLTVT.